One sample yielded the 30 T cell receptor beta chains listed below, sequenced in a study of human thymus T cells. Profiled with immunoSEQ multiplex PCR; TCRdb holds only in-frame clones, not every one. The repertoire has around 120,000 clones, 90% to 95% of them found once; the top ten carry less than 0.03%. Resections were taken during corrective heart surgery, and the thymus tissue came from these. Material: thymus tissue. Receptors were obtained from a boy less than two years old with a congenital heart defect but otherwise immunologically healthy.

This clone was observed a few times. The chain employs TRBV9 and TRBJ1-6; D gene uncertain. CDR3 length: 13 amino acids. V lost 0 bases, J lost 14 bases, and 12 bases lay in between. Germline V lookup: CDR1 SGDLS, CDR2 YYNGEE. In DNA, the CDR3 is TGTGCCAGCAGCGTAGATCAGGAAGGTTCCCTCCACTTT. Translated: CASSVDQEGSLHF.

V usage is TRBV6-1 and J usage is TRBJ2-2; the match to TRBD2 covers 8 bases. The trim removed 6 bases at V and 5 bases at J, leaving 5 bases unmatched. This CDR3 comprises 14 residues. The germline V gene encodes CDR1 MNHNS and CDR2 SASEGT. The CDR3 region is CASRRGAGTGELFF. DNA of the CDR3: TGTGCCAGCAGGCGGGGGGCTGGGACCGGGGAGCTGTTTTTT.

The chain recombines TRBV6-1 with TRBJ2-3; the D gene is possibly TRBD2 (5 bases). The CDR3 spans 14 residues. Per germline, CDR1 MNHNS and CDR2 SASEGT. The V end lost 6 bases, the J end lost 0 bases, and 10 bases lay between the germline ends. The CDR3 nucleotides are TGTGCCAGCAGAAGAGGGTCTAGCACAGATACGCAGTATTTT. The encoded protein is CASRRGSSTDTQYF.

This CDR3 is CASSSSDPPPRQTYYGYTF. Here the CDR3 DNA reads TGTGCCAGCAGTTCCTCCGACCCACCACCTCGGCAGACCTACTATGGCTACACCTTC. This chain uses TRBV5-4 with TRBJ1-2; D is undetermined. Looked up from germline, CDR1 is SGHNT and CDR2 is YYREEE (reference sequence). Trimming took 5 bases from V and 3 from J, leaving 29 bases between them. The CDR3 length is 19 residues.

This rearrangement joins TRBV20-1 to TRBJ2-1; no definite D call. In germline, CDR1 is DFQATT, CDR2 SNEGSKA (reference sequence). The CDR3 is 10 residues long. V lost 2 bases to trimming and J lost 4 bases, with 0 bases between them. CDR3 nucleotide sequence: TGCAGTGCTAGATACAATGAGCAGTTCTTC. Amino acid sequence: CSARYNEQFF.

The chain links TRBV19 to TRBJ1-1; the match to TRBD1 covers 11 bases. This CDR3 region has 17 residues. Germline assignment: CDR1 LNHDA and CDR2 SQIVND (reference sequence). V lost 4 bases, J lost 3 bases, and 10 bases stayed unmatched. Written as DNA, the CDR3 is TGTGCCAGTAGTACTCTTGGACAGGGGGCGCGGGACACTGAAGCTTTCTTT. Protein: CASSTLGQGARDTEAFF. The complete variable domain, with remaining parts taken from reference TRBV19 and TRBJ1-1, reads DGGITQSPKYLFRKEGQNVTLSCEQNLNHDAMYWYRQDPGQGLRLIYYSQIVNDFQKGDIAEGYSVSREKKESFPLTVTSAQKNPTAFYLCASSTLGQGARDTEAFFGQGTRLTVV.

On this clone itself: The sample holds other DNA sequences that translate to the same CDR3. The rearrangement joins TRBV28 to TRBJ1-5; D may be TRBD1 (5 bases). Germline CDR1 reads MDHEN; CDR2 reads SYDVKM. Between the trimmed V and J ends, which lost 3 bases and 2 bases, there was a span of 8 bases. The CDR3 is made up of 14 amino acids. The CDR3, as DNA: TGTGCCAGCAGTTTGAGGGGTGGCAATCAGCCCCAGCATTTT. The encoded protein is CASSLRGGNQPQHF.

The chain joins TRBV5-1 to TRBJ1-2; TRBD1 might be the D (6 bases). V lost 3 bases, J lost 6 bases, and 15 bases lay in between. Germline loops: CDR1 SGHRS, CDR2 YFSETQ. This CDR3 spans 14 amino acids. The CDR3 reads CASSSPTNRDGYTF. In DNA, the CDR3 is TGCGCCAGCAGCTCCCCAACAAACAGGGATGGCTACACCTTC.

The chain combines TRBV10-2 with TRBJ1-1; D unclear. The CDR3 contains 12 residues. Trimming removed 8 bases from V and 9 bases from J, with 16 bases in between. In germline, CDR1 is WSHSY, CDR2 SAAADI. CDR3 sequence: CASRPAGRKAFF. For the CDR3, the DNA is TGCGCCAGCCGACCGGCGGGTCGAAAAGCTTTCTTT.

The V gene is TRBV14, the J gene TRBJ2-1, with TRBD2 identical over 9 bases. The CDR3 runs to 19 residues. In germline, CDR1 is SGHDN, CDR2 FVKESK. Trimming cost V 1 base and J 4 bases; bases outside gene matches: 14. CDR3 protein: CASSQVSGGHSPPYNEQFF. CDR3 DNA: TGTGCCAGCAGCCAAGTTAGCGGGGGCCACTCTCCCCCGTACAATGAGCAGTTCTTC.

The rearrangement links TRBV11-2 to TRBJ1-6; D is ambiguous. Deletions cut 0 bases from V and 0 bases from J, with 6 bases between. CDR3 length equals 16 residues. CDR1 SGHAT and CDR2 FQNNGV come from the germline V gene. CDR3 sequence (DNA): TGTGCCAGCAGCTTAGATCCGAGCTCCTATAATTCACCCCTCCACTTT. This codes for CASSLDPSSYNSPLHF.

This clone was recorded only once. The CDR3 DNA reads TGCGCCAGCAGCCAAGATGTGGTAGGGGGAGGTTCACCCCTCCACTTT. Translated: CASSQDVVGGGSPLHF. J is TRBJ1-6 and V is TRBV4-1, with D possibly being TRBD1 (6 bases). Trimming shortened V by 0 bases and J by 9 bases, and 15 bases separated the two germline ends. Germline V gene lookup returns CDR1 MGHRA and CDR2 YSYEKL. This CDR3 region has 16 residues.

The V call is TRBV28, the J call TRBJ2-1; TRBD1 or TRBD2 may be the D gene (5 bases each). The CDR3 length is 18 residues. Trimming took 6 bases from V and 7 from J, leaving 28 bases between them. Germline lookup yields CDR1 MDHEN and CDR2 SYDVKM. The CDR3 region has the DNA TGTGCCAGCAGCCCCTGGGGACGCCGGGCCCCCGTATGGAATGAGCAGTTCTTC. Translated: CASSPWGRRAPVWNEQFF.

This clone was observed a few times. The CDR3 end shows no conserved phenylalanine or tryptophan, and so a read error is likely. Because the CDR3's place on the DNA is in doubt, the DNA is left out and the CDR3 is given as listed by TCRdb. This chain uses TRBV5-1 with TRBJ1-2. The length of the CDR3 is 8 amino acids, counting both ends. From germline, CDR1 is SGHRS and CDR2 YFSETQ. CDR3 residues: CASSFGTG.

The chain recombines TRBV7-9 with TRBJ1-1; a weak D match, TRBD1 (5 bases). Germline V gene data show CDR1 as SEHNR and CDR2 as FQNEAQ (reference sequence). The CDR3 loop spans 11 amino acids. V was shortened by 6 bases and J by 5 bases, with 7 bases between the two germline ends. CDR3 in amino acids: CASRGRTEAFF. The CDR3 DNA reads TGTGCCAGCAGGGGACGGACTGAAGCTTTCTTT.

CDR3 region: CASSQLAGTDTQYF. Here the CDR3 DNA reads TGCGCCAGCAGCCAACTAGCGGGGACAGATACGCAGTATTTT. The genes are TRBV4-3 and TRBJ2-3; 9 bases match TRBD2. V lost 2 bases to trimming and J lost 3 bases; unmatched junction nucleotides: 0. Germline assignment: CDR1 LGHNA and CDR2 YSLEER. This CDR3 is 14 amino acids long.

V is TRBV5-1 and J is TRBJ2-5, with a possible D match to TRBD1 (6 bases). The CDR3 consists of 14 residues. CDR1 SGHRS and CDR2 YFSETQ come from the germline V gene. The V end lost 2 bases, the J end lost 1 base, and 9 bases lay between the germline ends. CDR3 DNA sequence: TGCGCCAGCAGCTTTTCGGACAGCCAAGAGACCCAGTACTTC. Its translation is CASSFSDSQETQYF. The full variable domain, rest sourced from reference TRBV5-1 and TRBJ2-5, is KAGVTQTPRYLIKTRGQQVTLSCSPISGHRSVSWYQQTPGQGLQFLFEYFSETQRNKGNFPGRFSGRQFSNSRSEMNVSTLELGDSALYLCASSFSDSQETQYFGPGTRLLVL.

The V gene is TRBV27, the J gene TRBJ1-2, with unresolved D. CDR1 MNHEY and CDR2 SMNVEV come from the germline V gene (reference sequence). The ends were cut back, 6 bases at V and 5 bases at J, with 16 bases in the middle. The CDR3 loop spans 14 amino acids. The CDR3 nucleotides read TGTGCCAGCAGAAACGGGCAGGTCCTTTATGGCTACACCTTC. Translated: CASRNGQVLYGYTF.

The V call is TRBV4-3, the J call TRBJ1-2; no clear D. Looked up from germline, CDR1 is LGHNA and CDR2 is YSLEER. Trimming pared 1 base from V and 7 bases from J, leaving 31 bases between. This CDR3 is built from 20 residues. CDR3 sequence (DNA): TGCGCCAGCAGCCAAGGGGCCTGGACGGGGAGCAGTCGTGCGGGAGGTGGCTACACCTTC. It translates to CASSQGAWTGSSRAGGGYTF.

This CDR3 is CASSQVRQGSSSGTGEQYF. CDR3 bases: TGTGCCAGCAGCCAAGTTCGACAGGGGAGTAGTTCAGGAACGGGCGAGCAGTACTTC. This chain links TRBV4-2 with TRBJ2-7; 8 bases are a match to TRBD1. This CDR3 has 19 amino acids. The germline CDR1 and CDR2 sequences are LGHNA and YNFKEQ. J gave up 6 bases and V 1 base, and 20 bases lay outside the gene matches.

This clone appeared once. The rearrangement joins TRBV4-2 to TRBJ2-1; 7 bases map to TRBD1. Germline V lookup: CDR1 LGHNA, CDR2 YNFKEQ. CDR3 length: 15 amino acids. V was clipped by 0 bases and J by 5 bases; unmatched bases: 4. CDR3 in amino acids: CASSQDHRGHNEQFF. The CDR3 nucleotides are TGTGCCAGCAGCCAAGATCACAGGGGCCACAATGAGCAGTTCTTC.

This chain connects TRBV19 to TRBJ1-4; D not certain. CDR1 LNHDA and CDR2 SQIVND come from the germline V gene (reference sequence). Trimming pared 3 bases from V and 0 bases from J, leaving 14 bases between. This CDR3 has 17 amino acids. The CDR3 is CASSIRLMKATNEKLFF. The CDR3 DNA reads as TGTGCCAGTAGTATTCGCCTTATGAAGGCAACTAATGAAAAACTGTTTTTT.

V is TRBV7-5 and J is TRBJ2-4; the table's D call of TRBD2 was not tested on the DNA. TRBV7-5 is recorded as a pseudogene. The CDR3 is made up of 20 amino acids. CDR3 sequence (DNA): TGTGCCAGAAGCCCCCCCCCTAGCGGGGGAGAGATTAAAGCCAAAAACATTCAGTACTTC. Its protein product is CARSPPPSGGEIKAKNIQYF.

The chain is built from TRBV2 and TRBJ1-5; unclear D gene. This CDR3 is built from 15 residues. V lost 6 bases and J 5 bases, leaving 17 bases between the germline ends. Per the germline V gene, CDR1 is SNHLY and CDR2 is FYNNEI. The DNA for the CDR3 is TGTGCCAGCAGGTTGAGCTCGATGGGCGATCAGCCCCAGCATTTT. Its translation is CASRLSSMGDQPQHF. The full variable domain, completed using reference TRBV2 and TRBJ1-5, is EPEVTQTPSHQVTQMGQEVILRCVPISNHLYFYWYRQILGQKVEFLVSFYNNEISEKSEIFDDQFSVERPDGSNFTLKIRSTKLEDSAMYFCASRLSSMGDQPQHFGDGTRLSIL.

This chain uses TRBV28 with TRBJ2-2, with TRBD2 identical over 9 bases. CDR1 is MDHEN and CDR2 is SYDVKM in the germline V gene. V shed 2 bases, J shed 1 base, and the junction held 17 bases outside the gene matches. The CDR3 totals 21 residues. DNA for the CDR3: TGTGCCAGCAGTTTAACCGGCCAGCCTAGCGGGGCGTCCCTGAACACCGGGGAGCTGTTTTTT. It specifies CASSLTGQPSGASLNTGELFF.

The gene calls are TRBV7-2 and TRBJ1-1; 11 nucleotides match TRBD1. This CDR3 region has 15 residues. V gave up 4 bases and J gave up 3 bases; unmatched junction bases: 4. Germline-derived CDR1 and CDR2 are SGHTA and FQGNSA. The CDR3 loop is CASSWTGGADTEAFF. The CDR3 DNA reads TGTGCCAGCAGCTGGACAGGGGGCGCCGACACTGAAGCTTTCTTT.

CDR3 coding DNA: TGCGCCAGCAGCCAAGATACAGTTAAACGGTGGCCAGATACGCAGTATTTT. This codes for CASSQDTVKRWPDTQYF. The V gene is TRBV4-3, the J gene TRBJ2-3, with D unresolved. Germline CDR1 is LGHNA and CDR2 is YSLEER. With 0 bases removed from V and 4 bases from J, the gap between germline ends came to 17 bases. This CDR3 contains 17 residues.

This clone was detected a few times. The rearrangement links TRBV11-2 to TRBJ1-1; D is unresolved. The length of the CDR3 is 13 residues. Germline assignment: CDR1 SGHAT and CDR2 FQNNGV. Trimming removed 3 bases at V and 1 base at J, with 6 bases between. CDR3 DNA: TGTGCCAGCAGCTTCAGCAGGAACACTGAAGCTTTCTTT. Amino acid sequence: CASSFSRNTEAFF.

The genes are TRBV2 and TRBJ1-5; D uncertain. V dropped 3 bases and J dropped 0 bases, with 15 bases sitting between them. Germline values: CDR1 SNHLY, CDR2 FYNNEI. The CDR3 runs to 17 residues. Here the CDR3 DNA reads TGTGCCAGCAGTGAGGTAGATGAGGCCGTTAGCAATCAGCCCCAGCATTTT. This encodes CASSEVDEAVSNQPQHF. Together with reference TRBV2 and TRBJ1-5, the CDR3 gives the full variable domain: EPEVTQTPSHQVTQMGQEVILRCVPISNHLYFYWYRQILGQKVEFLVSFYNNEISEKSEIFDDQFSVERPDGSNFTLKIRSTKLEDSAMYFCASSEVDEAVSNQPQHFGDGTRLSIL.

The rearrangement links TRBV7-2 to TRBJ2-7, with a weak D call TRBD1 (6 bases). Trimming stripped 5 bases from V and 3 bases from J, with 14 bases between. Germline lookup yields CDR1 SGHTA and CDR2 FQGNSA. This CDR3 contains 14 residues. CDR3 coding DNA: TGTGCCAGCAGCCGACAGGCGTCCGACTACGAGCAGTACTTC. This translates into CASSRQASDYEQYF.